The 24 T cell receptor beta chains presented below share a single source sample, sequenced in a study of T cell responses to AZD1222 COVID-19 vaccine. Here immunoSEQ multiplex PCR was the method, and the copy in TCRdb shows in-frame clones only, minus some. The sample lists about 86,000 clones; roughly nine tenths were seen once. The specimen was peripheral blood, collected 28 days after the second AZD1222 dose. Every receptor here comes from an adult who received the AZD1222 COVID-19 vaccine.

The rearrangement uses TRBV7-2 and TRBJ2-7; a weak D match, TRBD2 (7 bases). This CDR3 has 14 amino acids. V lost 7 bases and J lost 4, with 17 bases in between. Germline-derived CDR1 and CDR2 are SGHTA and FQGNSA. The chain's CDR3 is CASKTSGGRYEQYF. CDR3 bases: TGTGCCAGCAAAACCTCGGGGGGCCGGTACGAGCAGTACTTC.

The chain couples TRBV19 to TRBJ1-2; 9 bases fit TRBD1. Trimming took 3 bases from V and 6 from J; bases not matched to a gene: 2. CDR1 and CDR2 (germline): LNHDA, SQIVND (reference sequence). This CDR3 contains 13 residues. CDR3 in amino acids: CASSIRTGDGYTF. Here the CDR3 DNA reads TGTGCCAGTAGTATCCGGACAGGGGATGGCTACACCTTC. The full variable domain, its missing parts supplied by reference TRBV19 and TRBJ1-2, is DGGITQSPKYLFRKEGQNVTLSCEQNLNHDAMYWYRQDPGQGLRLIYYSQIVNDFQKGDIAEGYSVSREKKESFPLTVTSAQKNPTAFYLCASSIRTGDGYTFGSGTRLTVV.

This chain connects TRBV6-5 to TRBJ1-3, with TRBD1 as a possible D gene (5 bases). Trimming left V 8 bases short and J 4 bases short, with 18 bases between. The CDR3 runs 15 residues. The germline V gene has CDR1 MNHEY and CDR2 SVGAGI. The CDR3 loop is CASSRGEAIGNTIYF. CDR3 in DNA: TGTGCCAGCTCCCGAGGGGAAGCGATAGGAAACACCATATATTTT.

The J gene is TRBJ1-1, the V gene TRBV2; possibly TRBD1 for D (5 bases). V lost 7 bases, J lost 6 bases, and 9 bases lay in between. There are 11 residues in the CDR3. From germline, CDR1 is SNHLY and CDR2 FYNNEI. CDR3 residues: CASKGYAEAFF. As DNA, the CDR3 is TGTGCCAGCAAGGGGTACGCTGAAGCTTTCTTT.

This chain uses TRBV6-5 with TRBJ1-6; no reliable D call. The CDR3 length is 15 residues. Germline values: CDR1 MNHEY, CDR2 SVGAGI. V shed 6 bases and J shed 7 bases, with 16 bases lying between them. The CDR3 coding sequence is TGTGCCAGCAGCCTCACGAAACATCTCAATTCACCCCTCCACTTT. This codes for CASSLTKHLNSPLHF.

The chain uses TRBV14 and TRBJ1-4; 9 bases map to TRBD1. Germline trimming cut 3 bases from V and 7 bases from J; bases unmatched to any gene: 9. Germline assignment: CDR1 SGHDN and CDR2 FVKESK. The CDR3 length is 16 residues. This CDR3 is CASSHITTGGTEKLFF. The CDR3 DNA follows: TGTGCCAGCAGCCATATTACTACAGGGGGCACTGAAAAACTGTTTTTT.

The V call is TRBV6-1, the J call TRBJ1-4, with TRBD1 identical over 9 bases. J lost 0 bases, V lost 3 bases, and 11 bases had no gene match. The CDR3 covers 19 residues. The germline gives CDR1 MNHNS, CDR2 SASEGT. The CDR3 region has the DNA TGTGCCAGCAGTGAGACACTAACCGGGACAGGGACAACTAATGAAAAACTGTTTTTT. Its protein is CASSETLTGTGTTNEKLFF.

This rearrangement joins TRBV5-4 to TRBJ2-1, with 12 bases matching TRBD2. V trimming: 0 bases; J trimming: 4 bases; junction bases outside the gene matches: 5. CDR1 and CDR2 (germline): SGHNT, YYREEE (reference sequence). This CDR3 spans 17 amino acids. DNA of the CDR3: TGTGCCAGCAGCTTGGTGTCTAGCGGGGGGGTTTACAATGAGCAGTTCTTC. Its translation is CASSLVSSGGVYNEQFF.

V and J are TRBV5-1 and TRBJ2-1, with D perhaps TRBD1 (6 bases). The germline V gene encodes CDR1 SGHRS and CDR2 YFSETQ. Trimming cost V 0 bases and J 3 bases, with 13 bases left between them. The CDR3 is 16 residues long. The CDR3 spells CASSLGQGIGYNEQFF. Written as DNA, the CDR3 is TGCGCCAGCAGCTTGGGGCAGGGGATCGGCTACAATGAGCAGTTCTTC.

This chain connects TRBV28 to TRBJ1-2; unclear D gene. Trimming pared 10 bases from V and 0 bases from J, leaving 18 bases between. Germline-derived CDR1 and CDR2 are MDHEN and SYDVKM. There are 15 residues in the CDR3. The CDR3 here is CATVENTIPNYGYTF. CDR3 bases: TGTGCCACCGTGGAGAACACAATTCCTAACTATGGCTACACCTTC.

The gene calls are TRBV2 and TRBJ2-1, with D possibly TRBD2 on 5 matching bases. V lost 6 bases, J lost 13 bases, and 16 bases lay in between. The CDR3 loop spans 12 amino acids. Germline-derived CDR1 and CDR2 are SNHLY and FYNNEI. In nucleotides, the CDR3 is TGTGCCAGCAGGATTGTTGGGCGGGCCCAGTTCTTC. Translation gives CASRIVGRAQFF.

The genes are TRBV5-5 and TRBJ1-2, with TRBD1 identical over 7 bases. V gave up 0 bases and J gave up 7 bases; unmatched junction bases: 9. Looked up from germline, CDR1 is SGHKS and CDR2 is YYEKEE (reference sequence). The CDR3 is made up of 15 amino acids. CDR3 sequence (DNA): TGTGCCAGCAGCTTGGAGCCTACAGGGGATGGTGGCTACACCTTC. As protein: CASSLEPTGDGGYTF.

The chain is built from TRBV5-4 and TRBJ2-7; 8 bases align to TRBD1. Losses at the gene ends were 1 base for V and 2 bases for J; bases not matched to a gene: 2. The CDR3 spans 14 residues. The V gene's germline CDR1 is SGHNT and CDR2 YYREEE (reference sequence). The CDR3 region has the DNA TGTGCCAGCAGCTTGCGGGGACAGGCCTACGAGCAGTACGTC. Its translation is CASSLRGQAYEQYV.

This chain links TRBV5-4 with TRBJ1-2; possible D gene TRBD1, 6 bases. Germline V gene sequence: CDR1 SGHNT, CDR2 YYREEE (reference sequence). This CDR3 is built from 12 residues. The V end lost 4 bases, the J end lost 5 bases, and 9 bases lay between the germline ends. CDR3 amino acids: CASSPDSYGYTF. The CDR3 DNA reads as TGTGCCAGCAGCCCGGACAGTTATGGCTACACCTTC. The variable domain in full, with the rest retrieved from reference TRBV5-4 and TRBJ1-2, is ETGVTQSPTHLIKTRGQQVTLRCSSQSGHNTVSWYQQALGQGPQFIFQYYREEENGRGNFPPRFSGLQFPNYSSELNVNALELDDSALYLCASSPDSYGYTFGSGTRLTVV.

The V call is TRBV5-6, the J call TRBJ1-2; a weak D match, TRBD1 (5 bases). V dropped 3 bases and J dropped 0 bases, with 9 bases sitting between them. Germline assignment: CDR1 SGHDT and CDR2 YYEEEE. This CDR3 contains 14 residues. CDR3: CASSWGGANYGYTF. CDR3 DNA sequence: TGTGCCAGCAGCTGGGGGGGAGCTAACTATGGCTACACCTTC.

Concerning this clone: One junction end does not reproduce the germline sequence, and a read error may be involved. The rearrangement joins TRBV7-8 to TRBJ2-5; tentative D call: TRBD2 (6 bases). The CDR3 sequence is 12 residues long. Per germline, CDR1 SGHVS and CDR2 FQNEAQ. The CDR3 coding sequence is TGTGCCAGCAGCCCCCCTCGGGGGAGCCGGCACTTC. Protein: CASSPPRGSRHF.

The rearrangement links TRBV9 to TRBJ2-5; 7 bases match TRBD1. Germline lookup yields CDR1 SGDLS and CDR2 YYNGEE. V shed 0 bases and J 9 bases; nucleotides not matched to a gene: 11. The CDR3 is made up of 15 amino acids. This CDR3 reads CASSVGGGYIEAQYF. Here the CDR3 DNA reads TGTGCCAGCAGCGTAGGAGGGGGCTATATTGAGGCCCAGTACTTC.

The CDR3 loop is CASSQGVSATNEKLFF. As DNA, the CDR3 is TGCGCCAGCAGCCAAGGGGTCTCTGCAACTAATGAAAAACTGTTTTTT. The genes are TRBV4-3 and TRBJ1-4; D is ambiguous. The CDR3 runs 16 residues. Germline CDR1 is LGHNA and CDR2 is YSLEER. The V and J ends lost 1 base and 0 bases respectively, with 9 bases between them.

This clone came up a few times. Relative to the germline gene, one junction end is altered; a read error may explain this. V is TRBV4-2 and J is TRBJ1-1; D call uncertain. This CDR3 is built from 12 residues. Germline-derived CDR1 and CDR2 are LGHNA and YNFKEQ. The CDR3 spells CASSQVNSEAFF. As DNA, the CDR3 is TGTGCCAGCAGCCAGGTAAACAGTGAAGCTTTCTTT.

The V gene is TRBV18, the J gene TRBJ1-5; a possible D gene is TRBD1 (6 bases). The CDR3 is made up of 18 amino acids. CDR1 is KGHSH and CDR2 is LQKENI in the germline V gene. V lost 4 bases and J 4 bases, leaving 23 bases between the germline ends. Here the CDR3 DNA reads TGTGCCAGCTCACAGTATACACAGGGATGGGGGGCAAATCAGCCCCAGCATTTT. Translating gives CASSQYTQGWGANQPQHF.

This chain connects TRBV5-4 to TRBJ1-1; 7 nucleotides match TRBD1. Germline assignment: CDR1 SGHNT and CDR2 YYREEE (reference sequence). The CDR3 consists of 15 residues. J lost 2 bases, V lost 3 bases, and 7 bases had no gene match. The CDR3 region is CASSSVQGVNTEAFF. The CDR3 region has the DNA TGTGCCAGCAGCTCCGTTCAGGGGGTAAACACTGAAGCTTTCTTT.

V is TRBV5-5 and J is TRBJ2-7; a possible D gene is TRBD2 (5 bases). Per the germline V gene, CDR1 is SGHKS and CDR2 is YYEKEE (reference sequence). The CDR3 contains 18 residues. Deletions cut 4 bases from V and 0 bases from J, with 23 bases between. DNA for the CDR3: TGTGCCAGCAGCCCAGCGTTGGACTTTGGAACTAGCTCCTACGAGCAGTACGTC. As protein: CASSPALDFGTSSYEQYV.

This clone was detected only once. The V gene is TRBV27, the J gene TRBJ2-1; a weak D match, TRBD2 (6 bases). Trimming removed 1 base at V and 0 bases at J, with 7 bases between. Germline CDR1 reads MNHEY; CDR2 reads SMNVEV (reference sequence). The CDR3 has 15 residues. The CDR3 coding sequence is TGTGCCAGCAGTTTATGGGGGGACTCCTACAATGAGCAGTTCTTC. Protein product: CASSLWGDSYNEQFF.

V is TRBV5-1 and J is TRBJ2-5; the D is unclear. The CDR3 is 13 residues long. The V gene lost 2 bases and the J gene lost 1 base, with 6 bases spanning the gap. The germline gives CDR1 SGHRS, CDR2 YFSETQ. Written as DNA, the CDR3 is TGCGCCAGCAGCTTATACTTCCAAGAGACCCAGTACTTC. This gives the protein CASSLYFQETQYF.